The 21 T cell receptor beta chains below all came from one sample that was sequenced in a study of OX40 agonist ivuxolimab in advanced cancers. Clones were read by immunoSEQ multiplex PCR, and TCRdb kept only the in-frame ones, dropping some. The data show about 64,000 clones, with less than 95% seen just once and about 4.8% held by the top ten. Sequencing was performed on CD4+ or CD8+ T cells sorted from blood, taken in a trial of the OX40 agonist ivuxolimab. All receptors derive from an adult with an advanced solid tumor such as melanoma, head and neck, liver or kidney cancer.

The CDR3 reads CASGLGQGGTGELFF. The CDR3 nucleotides read TGTGCTAGTGGTTTGGGACAGGGGGGCACCGGGGAGCTGTTTTTT. V is TRBV12-5 and J is TRBJ2-2; 9 bases align to TRBD1. The germline V gene has CDR1 LGHNT and CDR2 FRNRAP. There are 15 residues in the CDR3. V lost 1 base and J lost 4; bases outside the gene matches: 1.

This clone was recorded only once. V usage is TRBV6-5 and J usage is TRBJ2-7; D not resolved. The germline V gene has CDR1 MNHEY and CDR2 SVGAGI. The germline V and J ends were trimmed by 3 bases and 4 bases, with 13 bases remaining between them. This CDR3 comprises 14 residues. As DNA, the CDR3 is TGTGCCAGCAGTTATTTCCCGGACGTATACGAGCAGTACTTC. It yields the protein CASSYFPDVYEQYF.

The rearrangement uses TRBV7-9 and TRBJ2-5; 10 bases fit TRBD1. The V gene's germline CDR1 is SEHNR and CDR2 FQNEAQ (reference sequence). The J segment lost 2 bases and the V segment lost 4 bases, leaving 4 bases of the junction unmatched. The length of the CDR3 is 15 residues. The CDR3 region is CASSSGTGAQETQYF. CDR3 DNA sequence: TGTGCCAGCAGCTCCGGGACAGGGGCGCAAGAGACCCAGTACTTC.

V is TRBV11-2 and J is TRBJ2-6, with a weak D call TRBD1 (5 bases). V lost 2 bases to trimming and J lost 0 bases, with 17 bases between them. CDR3 length: 19 residues. CDR1 is SGHAT and CDR2 is FQNNGV in the germline V gene. This CDR3 is CASSLRWGRTRSGANVLTF. In nucleotides, the CDR3 is TGTGCCAGCAGCTTAAGATGGGGCAGGACCCGCTCTGGGGCCAACGTCCTGACTTTC.

The chain combines TRBV29-1 with TRBJ2-5, with 8 bases that match TRBD2. This CDR3 spans 13 amino acids. V was clipped by 7 bases and J by 5 bases; unmatched bases: 9. CDR1 and CDR2 from the germline V gene are SQVTM and ANQGSEA. CDR3 DNA: TGCAGCGCCCGACGGGAGGGGAAGGAGACCCAGTACTTC. The encoded protein is CSARREGKETQYF.

The chain combines TRBV5-1 with TRBJ2-7; 8 nucleotides match TRBD2. J was trimmed by 0 bases and V by 4 bases; bases with no gene match: 6. The CDR3 extends over 15 amino acids. Germline lookup yields CDR1 SGHRS and CDR2 YFSETQ. The CDR3 sequence: CASSTTGTSSYEQYF. CDR3 sequence (DNA): TGCGCCAGCAGCACAACAGGGACTAGCTCCTACGAGCAGTACTTC.

CDR3 nucleotide sequence: TGTGCCTGGAGTATAAGTAGCGGGAGTTTAGAGACCCAGTACTTC. This codes for CAWSISSGSLETQYF. The chain has TRBV30 and TRBJ2-5; 9 nucleotides agree with TRBD2. Germline values: CDR1 GTSNPN, CDR2 SVGIG (reference sequence). The junction had 8 bases not matched to a gene; V was cut back by 2 bases and J by 4 bases. The CDR3 spans 15 residues.

The sample holds one count of this clone. CDR3 in amino acids: CASSAPGQQETQYF. The CDR3 bases are TGTGCCAGCAGTGCCCCGGGACAGCAAGAGACCCAGTACTTC. This sequence joins TRBV28 and TRBJ2-5, with 7 bases fitting TRBD1. The CDR3 is 14 amino acids. From germline, CDR1 is MDHEN and CDR2 SYDVKM. V was pared by 5 bases and J by 2 bases, with 5 bases of the junction left unmatched. Full variable domain (rest looked up from reference TRBV28 and TRBJ2-5): DVKVTQSSRYLVKRTGEKVFLECVQDMDHENMFWYRQDPGLGLRLIYFSYDVKMKEKGDIPEGYSVSREKKERFSLILESASTNQTSMYLCASSAPGQQETQYFGPGTRLLVL.

CDR3 sequence reads: CASSFGGPSETQYF. The CDR3 DNA sequence: TGTGCCAGCAGCTTCGGAGGGCCCTCGGAGACCCAGTACTTC. V usage is TRBV5-4 and J usage is TRBJ2-5; D is perhaps TRBD2 (6 bases). CDR1 and CDR2 from the germline V gene are SGHNT and YYREEE (reference sequence). Trimming shortened V by 2 bases and J by 5 bases, and 13 bases separated the two germline ends. This CDR3 comprises 14 residues.

The chain links TRBV9 to TRBJ2-6; D gene uncertain. The CDR3 length is 13 residues. V was cut by 6 bases and J by 1 base, with 5 bases left in between. Looked up from germline, CDR1 is SGDLS and CDR2 is YYNGEE. CDR3 sequence: CASKESGANVLTF. The DNA of the CDR3 is TGTGCCAGCAAAGAATCTGGGGCCAACGTCCTGACTTTC.

The genes are TRBV15 and TRBJ2-1; TRBD2 matches 7 bases. Trimming at V came to 3 bases and at J to 1 base, leaving 21 bases not matched to a gene. Per germline, CDR1 LNHNV and CDR2 YYDKDF (reference sequence). The CDR3 contains 21 residues. The CDR3 DNA is TGTGCCACCAGCAGCCGCGCAGGTGGAGGGAGGGCCGGGAAATCCTACAATGAGCAGTTCTTC. Its translation: CATSSRAGGGRAGKSYNEQFF. Together with reference TRBV15 and TRBJ2-1, the CDR3 gives the full variable domain: DAMVIQNPRYQVTQFGKPVTLSCSQTLNHNVMYWYQQKSSQAPKLLFHYYDKDFNNEADTPDNFQSRRPNTSFCFLDIRSPGLGDTAMYLCATSSRAGGGRAGKSYNEQFFGPGTRLTVL.

The chain links TRBV11-2 to TRBJ1-2; D unresolved. This CDR3 comprises 15 residues. Per germline, CDR1 SGHAT and CDR2 FQNNGV. Trimming removed 1 base at V and 0 bases at J, with 9 bases between. CDR3 loop: CASSLGSFTNYGYTF. The DNA of the CDR3 is TGTGCCAGCAGCTTAGGCTCCTTCACTAACTATGGCTACACCTTC.

As concerns this clone: The same CDR3 arises from other DNA sequences in this sample as well. The chain is built from TRBV4-2 and TRBJ2-7, with D tentatively TRBD2 (6 bases). The CDR3 has 15 amino acids. CDR1 is LGHNA and CDR2 is YNFKEQ in the germline V gene. Trimming removed 0 bases at V and 4 bases at J, with 13 bases between. The CDR3 DNA is TGTGCCAGCAGCCAAGATCTGGCTAGCGCTTACGAGCAGTACTTC. It is translated as CASSQDLASAYEQYF.

The chain couples TRBV11-2 to TRBJ2-3, with a weak D call TRBD2 (7 bases). CDR1 and CDR2 from the germline V gene are SGHAT and FQNNGV. Trimming took 8 bases from V and 6 from J, leaving 21 bases between them. This CDR3 region has 15 residues. CDR3 residues: CASSSLGGRMDTQYF. The CDR3 DNA follows: TGTGCCAGCTCCTCCCTCGGGGGGCGCATGGATACGCAGTATTTT.

This chain joins TRBV2 and TRBJ2-1; 11 bases fit TRBD2. Germline trimming cut 3 bases from V and 10 bases from J; bases unmatched to any gene: 11. CDR1 and CDR2 from the germline V gene are SNHLY and FYNNEI. CDR3 length: 16 amino acids. CDR3 in amino acids: CASSDRTLAGGREQFF. The CDR3 DNA reads TGTGCCAGCAGTGACAGAACGCTAGCGGGAGGTCGCGAGCAGTTCTTC.

The rearrangement uses TRBV19 and TRBJ2-1, with TRBD2 matching 11 bases. From germline, CDR1 is LNHDA and CDR2 SQIVND (reference sequence). V trimming: 3 bases; J trimming: 4 bases; junction bases outside the gene matches: 11. This CDR3 is 18 amino acids long. The chain's CDR3 is CASSIRRVAGGIYNEQFF. The CDR3 DNA is TGTGCCAGTAGTATCCGTCGGGTAGCGGGAGGGATATACAATGAGCAGTTCTTC. The full variable domain, with the rest looked up from reference TRBV19 and TRBJ2-1, is DGGITQSPKYLFRKEGQNVTLSCEQNLNHDAMYWYRQDPGQGLRLIYYSQIVNDFQKGDIAEGYSVSREKKESFPLTVTSAQKNPTAFYLCASSIRRVAGGIYNEQFFGPGTRLTVL.

This sequence joins TRBV6-5 and TRBJ1-2; D remains unclear. V lost 0 bases and J lost 2, with 10 bases in between. Germline V CDR1 and CDR2: MNHEY, SVGAGI. This CDR3 comprises 15 residues. CDR3 sequence reads: CASSYSISGNYGYTF. CDR3 nucleotide sequence: TGTGCCAGCAGTTACTCGATCTCAGGCAACTATGGCTACACCTTC.

The gene calls are TRBV18 and TRBJ2-1, with no clear D. CDR1 KGHSH and CDR2 LQKENI come from the germline V gene. The CDR3 has 17 residues. V was clipped by 0 bases and J by 8 bases, with 20 bases between them. The CDR3 loop reads CASSPPIDAPGWDEQFF. CDR3 in DNA: TGTGCCAGCTCACCACCAATCGATGCCCCGGGCTGGGATGAGCAGTTCTTC.

The chain uses TRBV6-5 and TRBJ2-7; TRBD2 agrees at 9 bases. Trimming took 2 bases from V and 5 from J; bases not matched to a gene: 10. Germline CDR1 and CDR2: MNHEY and SVGAGI. The CDR3 is 16 residues long. The CDR3 sequence: CASSYLTRLAAHEQYF. CDR3 nucleotide sequence: TGTGCCAGCAGTTACCTTACACGACTAGCGGCCCACGAGCAGTACTTC.

The chain carries TRBV10-1 and TRBJ2-4, with D tentatively TRBD1 or TRBD2 (5 bases each). This CDR3 is built from 17 residues. Germline V lookup: CDR1 WNHNN, CDR2 SYGVQD (reference sequence). Trimming took off 4 bases at V and 9 bases at J, with 25 bases between the two ends. Here the CDR3 DNA reads TGCGCCAGCAGTGGCGCGTCCGGGACGGCCGACCGGGGCATTCAGTACTTC. Amino acid sequence: CASSGASGTADRGIQYF.

The V call is TRBV28, the J call TRBJ1-5; unclear D gene. The CDR3 has 14 residues. V lost 7 bases and J lost 0, with 10 bases in between. Germline CDR1 MDHEN, CDR2 SYDVKM. CDR3 DNA sequence: TGTGCCAGCATGTACAGCTTTAGCAATCAGCCCCAGCATTTT. As protein: CASMYSFSNQPQHF.